Sequencing of this T cell receptor (beta chain) was carried out in a study of T cell changes during pregnancy in multiple sclerosis. Using immunoSEQ multiplex PCR, the repertoire was profiled, and TCRdb retains in-frame clones only, with some absent. The sample lists tens of thousands of clones, under 95% occurring once. The CDR3 totals 19 residues. The germline CDR1 and CDR2 sequences are SGHTA and FQGTGA. V lost 5 bases to trimming and J lost 4 bases; unmatched junction nucleotides: 15. The source is a female donor in good health, enrolled as a control in a pregnancy study. The chain has TRBV7-3 and TRBJ2-3; 13 nucleotides line up with TRBD2. The sample here was peripheral blood, taken in the second trimester of pregnancy. In DNA form, the CDR3 reads TGTGCCAGCAGCCGCCAACCGGGACTAGCGGGAACCACACCAGATACGCAGTATTTT. This codes for CASSRQPGLAGTTPDTQYF.